The present TCR beta chain was sequenced within a study of metastatic and nonmetastatic thyroid tumors. Background on the study: Patients with malignant and benign thyroid disease provided blood and tumor or nodule tissue, whose repertoires were compared.

Before thyroid surgery, none of the patients had received any treatment. Methods used by the authors: A classifier of distant metastasis in papillary thyroid cancer was built from CDR3 differences (across clinicopathological groups). Using MiXCR, TCRdb reanalyzed the PCR reads. TCRdb's processing, not the authors', yielded these V and J calls. Altogether 37,000 or so clones are present, approximately 18% being singletons, with the ten largest covering around 5.9%. Study outcomes and limitations: Significantly greater TCR beta diversity was reportedly found in malignant thyroid tumors than in benign nodules (in blood and tumor).

This clone occurred many times. Its antigen is still unknown. This sequence originates from a male donor with papillary thyroid cancer or a benign thyroid nodule (not recorded which). Some clones in this sample may be carry-over from other donors' samples. What was sequenced was blood.

CDR3 in amino acids: CASSPQTGSTEAFF. The CDR3 nucleotides read TGCGCCAGCAGCCCACAGACAGGGTCCACTGAAGCTTTCTTT. The rearrangement links TRBV5-1 to TRBJ1-1, with 7 bases identical to TRBD1. The V and J ends lost 4 bases and 4 bases, in that order; junction bases with no gene match: 7. Germline V gives CDR1 SGHRS, CDR2 YFSETQ. The CDR3 covers 14 residues.